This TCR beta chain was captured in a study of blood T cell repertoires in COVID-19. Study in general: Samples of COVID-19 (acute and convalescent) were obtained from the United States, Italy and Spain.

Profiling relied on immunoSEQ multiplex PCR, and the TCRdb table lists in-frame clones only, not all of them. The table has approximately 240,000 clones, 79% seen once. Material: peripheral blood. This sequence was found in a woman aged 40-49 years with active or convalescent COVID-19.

The CDR3 nucleotides are TGCAGCGGGGGTAGCGCCGGGGTGAAGTTCTTC. It is translated as CSGGSAGVKFF. The chain couples TRBV29-1 to TRBJ2-1; possible D gene TRBD2, 5 bases. The CDR3 is 11 amino acids. Germline V gene sequence: CDR1 SQVTM, CDR2 ANQGSEA. V was cut by 7 bases and J by 14 bases, with 18 bases left in between.